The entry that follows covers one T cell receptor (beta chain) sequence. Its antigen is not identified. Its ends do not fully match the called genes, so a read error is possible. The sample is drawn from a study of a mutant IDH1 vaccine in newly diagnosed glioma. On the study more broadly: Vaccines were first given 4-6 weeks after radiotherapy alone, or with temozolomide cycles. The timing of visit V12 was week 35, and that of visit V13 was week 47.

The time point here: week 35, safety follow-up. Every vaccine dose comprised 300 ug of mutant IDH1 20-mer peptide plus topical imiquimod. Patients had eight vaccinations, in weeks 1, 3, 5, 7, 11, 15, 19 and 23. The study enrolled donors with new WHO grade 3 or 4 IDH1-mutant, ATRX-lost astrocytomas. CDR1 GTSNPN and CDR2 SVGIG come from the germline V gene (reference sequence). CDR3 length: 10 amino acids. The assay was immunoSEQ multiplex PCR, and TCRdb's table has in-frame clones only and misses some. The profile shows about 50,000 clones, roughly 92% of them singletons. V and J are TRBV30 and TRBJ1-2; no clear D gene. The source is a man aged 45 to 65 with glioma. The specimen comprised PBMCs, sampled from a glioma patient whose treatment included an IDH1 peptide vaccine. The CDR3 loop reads CAWSGVSLAF. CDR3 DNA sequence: TGTGCCTGGAGTGGGGTTTCTTTAGCCTTC.